This TCR beta chain was recorded in a study of OX40 agonist ivuxolimab in advanced cancers. Study details: Partial response was recorded in three patients: one hepatocellular carcinoma and two cutaneous melanoma cases. Overall study findings and caveats: The study observed clonal expansion of CD4+ and CD8+ blood T cells by week 6 at 0.1 to 3.0 mg/kg.

Note on this clone: The antigen is undetermined.

Autoimmune disease history or systemic immunosuppression meant exclusion. The germline V gene has CDR1 SGHVS and CDR2 FNYEAQ. V lost 2 bases and J lost 4, with 16 bases in between. The CDR3 is 16 amino acids. Sequencing was performed with immunoSEQ multiplex PCR; in TCRdb, only in-frame clones are kept and a portion is missing. The profile covers around 46,000 clones, with about nine tenths appearing a single time and about 11% taken by the ten largest. The chain links TRBV7-6 to TRBJ2-3; D gene uncertain. The clonotype was recovered from an adult with an advanced solid tumor such as melanoma, head and neck, liver or kidney cancer. Here the sequenced sample was CD4+ or CD8+ T cells sorted from blood, taken in a trial of the OX40 agonist ivuxolimab. CDR3 amino acids: CASSLLRALEADTQYF. Written as DNA, the CDR3 is TGTGCCAGCAGCTTATTGCGTGCACTTGAAGCAGATACGCAGTATTTT.